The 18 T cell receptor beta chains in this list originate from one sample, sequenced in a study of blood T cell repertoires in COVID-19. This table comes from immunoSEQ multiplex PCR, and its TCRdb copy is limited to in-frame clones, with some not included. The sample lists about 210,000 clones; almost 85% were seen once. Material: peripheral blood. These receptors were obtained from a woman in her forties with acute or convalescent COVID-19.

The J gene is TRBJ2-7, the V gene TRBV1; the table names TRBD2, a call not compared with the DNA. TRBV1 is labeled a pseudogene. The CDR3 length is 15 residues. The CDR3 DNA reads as TGCACCAGCAGCCGGATTGGGACTAGGACGGGCGAGCAGTACTTC. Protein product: CTSSRIGTRTGEQYF.

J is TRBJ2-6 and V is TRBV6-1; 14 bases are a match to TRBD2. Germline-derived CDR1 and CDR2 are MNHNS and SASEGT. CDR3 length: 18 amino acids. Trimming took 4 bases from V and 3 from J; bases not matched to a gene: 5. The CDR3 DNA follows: TGTGCCAGCAGTGCCCTGGGGACTAGCGGGGGTGGGGCCAACGTCCTGACTTTC. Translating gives CASSALGTSGGGANVLTF.

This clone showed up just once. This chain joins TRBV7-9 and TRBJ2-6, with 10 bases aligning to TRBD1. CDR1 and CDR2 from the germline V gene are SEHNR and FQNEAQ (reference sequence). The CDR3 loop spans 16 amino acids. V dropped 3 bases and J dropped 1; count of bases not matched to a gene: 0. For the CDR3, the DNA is TGTGCCAGCAGCTTGGGACAGGGGTCTGGGGCCAACGTCCTGACTTTC. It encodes CASSLGQGSGANVLTF.

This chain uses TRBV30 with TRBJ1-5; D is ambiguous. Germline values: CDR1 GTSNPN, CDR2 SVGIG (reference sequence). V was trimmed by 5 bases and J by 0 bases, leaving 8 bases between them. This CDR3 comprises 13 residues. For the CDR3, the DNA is TGTGCCTGGGACAAGTATAGCAATCAGCCCCAGCATTTT. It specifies CAWDKYSNQPQHF.

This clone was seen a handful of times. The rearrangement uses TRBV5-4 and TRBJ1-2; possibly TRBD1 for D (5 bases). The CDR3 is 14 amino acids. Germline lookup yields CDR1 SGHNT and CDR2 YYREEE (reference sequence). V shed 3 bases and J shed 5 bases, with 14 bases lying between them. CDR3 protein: CASSSLQGNYGYTF. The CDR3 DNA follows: TGTGCCAGCAGCTCCCTGCAGGGAAATTATGGCTACACCTTC.

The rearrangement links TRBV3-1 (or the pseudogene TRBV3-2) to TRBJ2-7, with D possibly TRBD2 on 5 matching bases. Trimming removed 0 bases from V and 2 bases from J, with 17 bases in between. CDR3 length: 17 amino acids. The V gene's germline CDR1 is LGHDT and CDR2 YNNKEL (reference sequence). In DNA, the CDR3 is TGTGCCAGCAGCCAAGATCCGTCCCCTAGCATAGCCTACGAGCAGTACTTC. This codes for CASSQDPSPSIAYEQYF.

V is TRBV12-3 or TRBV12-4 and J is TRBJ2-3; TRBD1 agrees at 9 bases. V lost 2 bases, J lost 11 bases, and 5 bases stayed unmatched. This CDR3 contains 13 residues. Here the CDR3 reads CASSLKDRGLQYF. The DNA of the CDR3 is TGTGCCAGCAGTTTAAAGGACAGGGGACTGCAGTATTTT.

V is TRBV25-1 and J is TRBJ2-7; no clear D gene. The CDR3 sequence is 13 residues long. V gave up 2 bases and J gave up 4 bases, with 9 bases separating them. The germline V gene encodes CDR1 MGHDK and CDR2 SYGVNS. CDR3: CASSEVGNYEQYF. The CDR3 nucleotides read TGTGCCAGCAGTGAAGTGGGCAATTACGAGCAGTACTTC.

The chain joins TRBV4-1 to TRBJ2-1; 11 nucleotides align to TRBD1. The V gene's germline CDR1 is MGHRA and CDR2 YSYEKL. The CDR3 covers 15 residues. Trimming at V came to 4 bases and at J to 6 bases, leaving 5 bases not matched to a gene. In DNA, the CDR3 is TGCGCCAGCAGCCGGGGGACAGGGGGAAGCAATGAGCAGTTCTTC. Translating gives CASSRGTGGSNEQFF.

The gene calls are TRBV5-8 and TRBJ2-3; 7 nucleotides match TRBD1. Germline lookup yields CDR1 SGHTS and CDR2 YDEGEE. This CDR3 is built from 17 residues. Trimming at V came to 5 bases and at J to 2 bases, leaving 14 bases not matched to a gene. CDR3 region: CASRATSGTANTDTQYF. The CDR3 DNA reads TGTGCCAGCAGGGCAACTTCGGGGACAGCGAACACAGATACGCAGTATTTT. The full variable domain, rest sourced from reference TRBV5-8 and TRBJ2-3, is EAGVTQSPTHLIKTRGQQATLRCSPISGHTSVYWYQQALGLGLQFLLWYDEGEERNRGNFPPRFSGRQFPNYSSELNVNALELEDSALYLCASRATSGTANTDTQYFGPGTRLTVL.

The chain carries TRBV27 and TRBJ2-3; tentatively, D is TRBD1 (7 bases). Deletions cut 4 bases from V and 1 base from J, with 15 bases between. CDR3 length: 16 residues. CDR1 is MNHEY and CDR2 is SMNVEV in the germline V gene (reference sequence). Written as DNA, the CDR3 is TGTGCCAGCAGTTCTCTTCAGGGGGGACGCACAGATACGCAGTATTTT. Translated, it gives CASSSLQGGRTDTQYF.

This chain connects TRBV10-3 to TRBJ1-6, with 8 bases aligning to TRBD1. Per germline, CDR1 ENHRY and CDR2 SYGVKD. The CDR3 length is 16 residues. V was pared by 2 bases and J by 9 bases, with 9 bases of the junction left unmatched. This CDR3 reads CAISEAGQGAGSPLHF. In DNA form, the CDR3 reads TGTGCCATCAGTGAGGCGGGGCAGGGGGCTGGTTCACCCCTCCACTTT.

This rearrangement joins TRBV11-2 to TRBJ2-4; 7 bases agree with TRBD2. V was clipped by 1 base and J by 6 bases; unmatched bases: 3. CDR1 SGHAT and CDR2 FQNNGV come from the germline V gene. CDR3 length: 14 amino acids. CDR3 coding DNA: TGTGCCAGCAGCTTAGTGGGAGGGTTAAACATTCAGTACTTC. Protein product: CASSLVGGLNIQYF.

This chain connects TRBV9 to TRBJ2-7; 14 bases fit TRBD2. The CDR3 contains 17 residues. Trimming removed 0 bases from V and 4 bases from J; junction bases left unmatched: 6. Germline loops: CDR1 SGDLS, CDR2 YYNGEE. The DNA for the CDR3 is TGTGCCAGCAGCGTAGCTACGACTAGCGGGAGGGTGTACGAGCAGTACTTC. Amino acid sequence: CASSVATTSGRVYEQYF.

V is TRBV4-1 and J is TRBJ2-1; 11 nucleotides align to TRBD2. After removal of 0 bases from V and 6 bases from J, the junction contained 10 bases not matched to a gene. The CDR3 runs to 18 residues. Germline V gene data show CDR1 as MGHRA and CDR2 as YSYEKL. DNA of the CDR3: TGCGCCAGCAGCCAAGATAGACCTAGCGGGGGGACATTCAATGAGCAGTTCTTC. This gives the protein CASSQDRPSGGTFNEQFF.

CDR3 DNA: TGTGCCAGCAGCCAAGCTGCGGCGACAGGTTATGGCTACACCTTC. This codes for CASSQAAATGYGYTF. This chain connects TRBV4-2 to TRBJ1-2, with D maybe TRBD1 (6 bases). Germline CDR1 is LGHNA and CDR2 is YNFKEQ. The ends were cut back, 1 base at V and 5 bases at J, with 14 bases in the middle. The length of the CDR3 is 15 residues.

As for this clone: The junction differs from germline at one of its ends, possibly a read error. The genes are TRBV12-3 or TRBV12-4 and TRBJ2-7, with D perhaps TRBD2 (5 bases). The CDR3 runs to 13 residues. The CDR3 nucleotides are TGTGCCAGCAGCTTAGGAGGTCGGGTAGAGCAGTACTTC. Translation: CASSLGGRVEQYF.

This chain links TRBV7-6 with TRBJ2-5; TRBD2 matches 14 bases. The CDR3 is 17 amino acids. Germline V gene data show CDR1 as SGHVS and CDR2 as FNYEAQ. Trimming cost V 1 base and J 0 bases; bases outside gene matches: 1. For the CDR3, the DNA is TGTGCCAGCAGCTTAGGACTAGCGGGGGGGTACCAAGAGACCCAGTACTTC. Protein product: CASSLGLAGGYQETQYF.